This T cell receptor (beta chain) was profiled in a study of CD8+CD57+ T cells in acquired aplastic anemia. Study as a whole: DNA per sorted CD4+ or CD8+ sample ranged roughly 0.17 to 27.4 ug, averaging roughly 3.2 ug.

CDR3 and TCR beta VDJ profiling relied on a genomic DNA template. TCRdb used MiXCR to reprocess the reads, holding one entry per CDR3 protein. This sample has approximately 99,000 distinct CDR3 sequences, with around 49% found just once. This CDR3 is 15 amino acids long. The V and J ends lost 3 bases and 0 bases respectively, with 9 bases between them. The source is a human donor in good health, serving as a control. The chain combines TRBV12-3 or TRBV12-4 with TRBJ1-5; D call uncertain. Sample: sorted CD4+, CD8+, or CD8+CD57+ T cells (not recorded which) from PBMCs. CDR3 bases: TGTGCCAGCAGTTTTAGCAGCTATAGCAATCAGCCCCAGCATTTT. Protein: CASSFSSYSNQPQHF.